The clone carrying this TCR beta chain came up a few times. These data belong to a study of CD8+CD57+ T cells in acquired aplastic anemia. V lost 4 bases, J lost 6 bases, and 15 bases lay in between. Per the germline V gene, CDR1 is GTSNPN and CDR2 is SVGIG (reference sequence). The CDR3 length is 14 residues. Patients chosen for sequencing had CD8+CD57+ cells that had expanded, as shown by flow cytometry. Untreated patients provided the blood samples, with no therapy given before sampling. Genomic DNA provided the template from which TCR beta VDJ and CDR3 profiles were obtained. Using its own MiXCR run on the reads, TCRdb lists one record per CDR3 protein. The sample lists more than 150,000 distinct CDR3 sequences; 45% to 60% were seen once.

The gene calls are TRBV30 and TRBJ2-2, with a tentative D call TRBD1 (6 bases). Sequenced sample: sorted CD4+, CD8+, or CD8+CD57+ T cells (not recorded which) from PBMCs. The sequence was obtained from a human donor with aplastic anemia. CDR3 region: CAWKTQGNAGELFF. DNA for the CDR3: TGTGCCTGGAAGACACAGGGCAATGCCGGGGAGCTGTTTTTT.